This TCR beta chain was sequenced in a study of post-analysis software for immune sequencing data. Overall study findings and caveats: Among multiple sclerosis patients, normalized Chao1 diversity was significantly below that of controls. F measure clustering grouped samples strongly by preparation batch.

Researchers reported that TCR beta cDNA libraries carried unique molecular identifiers. TCRdb re-analysed the PCR reads in MiXCR, keeping a single row per CDR3 protein. The sample yields about 760,000 distinct CDR3 sequences, about 32% seen once. Concerning this clonotype itself: Its target is not known.

Sequencing input: blood. The receptor was isolated from a girl aged 5-17 years with multiple sclerosis.

The CDR3 DNA sequence: TGTGCCAGCAGTTTAGTAATTGGTACGCAGTATTTT. This encodes CASSLVIGTQYF. The chain recombines TRBV2 with TRBJ2-3, with unresolved D. Germline loops: CDR1 SNHLY, CDR2 FYNNEI. The V end was cut by 5 bases, the J end by 8 bases, with 11 bases between. The CDR3 sequence is 12 residues long.